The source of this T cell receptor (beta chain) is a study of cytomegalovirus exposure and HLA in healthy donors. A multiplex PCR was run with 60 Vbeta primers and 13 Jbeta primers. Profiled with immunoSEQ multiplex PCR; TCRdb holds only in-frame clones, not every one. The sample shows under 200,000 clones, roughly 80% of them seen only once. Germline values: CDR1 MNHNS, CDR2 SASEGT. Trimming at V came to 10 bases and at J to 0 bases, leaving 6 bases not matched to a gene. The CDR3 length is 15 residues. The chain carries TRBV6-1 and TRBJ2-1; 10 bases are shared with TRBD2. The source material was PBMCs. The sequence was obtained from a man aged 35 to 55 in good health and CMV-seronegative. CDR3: CAIPSGGSSYNEQFF. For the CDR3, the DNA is TGTGCCATCCCTAGCGGGGGTAGCTCCTACAATGAGCAGTTCTTC.